The 8 T cell receptor beta chains below all came from one sample that was sequenced in a study of T cells in Graves' hyperthyroidism and ophthalmopathy. Amplification targeted TCR beta CDR3 regions from RNA transcripts. Using the HTBI primer set, a first-round RT-PCR was run on the TCR CDR3. TCRdb used MiXCR to reprocess the multiplex PCR reads, holding one entry per CDR3 protein. Here the sample spans 300,000 to 400,000 distinct CDR3 sequences, 21% being singletons. The sequenced sample was blood. These TCRs come from a woman between 50 and 59 years old with Graves' hyperthyroidism.

The chain recombines TRBV5-1 with TRBJ2-5; 10 bases match TRBD2. Germline V gene sequence: CDR1 SGHRS, CDR2 YFSETQ. J was trimmed by 1 base and V by 0 bases; bases with no gene match: 12. This CDR3 contains 19 residues. The CDR3 region is CASSLAFGDSGRSQETQYF. The CDR3 DNA is TGCGCCAGCAGCTTGGCGTTTGGGGATAGCGGGAGGTCCCAAGAGACCCAGTACTTC.

This clonotype was observed many times. The gene calls are TRBV2 and TRBJ2-7; the D is unclear. Trimming pared 5 bases from V and 3 bases from J, leaving 11 bases between. Looked up from germline, CDR1 is SNHLY and CDR2 is FYNNEI. The CDR3 has 13 amino acids. CDR3 protein: CASSIGQNYEQYF. The CDR3 DNA is TGTGCCAGCAGTATCGGTCAGAACTACGAGCAGTACTTC.

This clonotype was observed at least ten times. The chain links TRBV20-1 to TRBJ2-3, with 8 bases aligning to TRBD1. This CDR3 comprises 14 residues. The junction had 7 bases not matched to a gene; V was cut back by 6 bases and J by 2 bases. Germline assignment: CDR1 DFQATT and CDR2 SNEGSKA (reference sequence). The CDR3 DNA follows: TGCAGTGCAGGGACAGGCTGGGTCACAGATACGCAGTATTTT. Residues: CSAGTGWVTDTQYF.

V gene TRBV10-3 combines with J gene TRBJ2-7; possibly TRBD1 for D (5 bases). CDR3 size: 12 residues. V gave up 6 bases and J gave up 3 bases, with 9 bases separating them. Germline V gene lookup returns CDR1 ENHRY and CDR2 SYGVKD. The chain's CDR3 is CAIRATVYEQYF. The CDR3 DNA reads as TGTGCCATCAGAGCGACAGTCTACGAGCAGTACTTC.

About this clonotype itself: Its ends do not fully match the called genes, so a read error is possible. The chain uses TRBV7-7 and TRBJ1-2; D possibly corresponds to TRBD1 (6 bases). Per the germline V gene, CDR1 is SSHAT and CDR2 is FNYEAQ (reference sequence). This CDR3 region has 12 residues. The CDR3 loop is CASRGPQTGYTF. The CDR3 DNA reads as TGTGCTAGCAGGGGACCTCAAACCGGCTACACCTTC.

In its sample, this clonotype was seen many times. The gene calls are TRBV3-1 and TRBJ1-2; D gene unclear. Trimming shortened V by 1 base and J by 3 bases, and 6 bases separated the two germline ends. The CDR3 is 13 amino acids. Germline CDR1 reads LGHDT; CDR2 reads YNNKEL (reference sequence). The CDR3 nucleotides are TGTGCCAGCAGCCAAGGGGTACACTATGGCTACACCTTC. Translated: CASSQGVHYGYTF.

The genes are TRBV3-1 and TRBJ1-6; tentatively, D is TRBD1 (5 bases). Trimming removed 1 base from V and 8 bases from J, with 9 bases in between. Germline V lookup: CDR1 LGHDT, CDR2 YNNKEL (reference sequence). The CDR3 spans 14 residues. CDR3 region: CASSQAGRYSPLHF. In DNA, the CDR3 is TGTGCCAGCAGCCAAGCGGGACGATATTCACCCCTCCACTTT.

The chain employs TRBV18 and TRBJ1-1; D perhaps matches TRBD1 (5 bases). Germline CDR1 and CDR2: KGHSH and LQKENI. V shed 1 base and J shed 1 base, with 10 bases lying between them. This CDR3 spans 15 amino acids. CDR3 coding DNA: TGTGCCAGCTCACCACAGGGGCTGGGGAACACTGAAGCTTTCTTT. Its translation: CASSPQGLGNTEAFF.